The T cell receptor (beta chain) described here comes from a study of cytomegalovirus exposure and HLA in healthy donors. Findings of the study overall: A classifier reportedly called cytomegalovirus status with high sensitivity and specificity. Specific recognition of CMV antigens was confirmed in vitro for a few chains (all CMV-associated). Based on reports, TCR beta sequences accurately predicted HLA-A and HLA-B alleles for most subjects.

The primer mix had 60 Vbeta and 13 Jbeta primers. Clones were read by immunoSEQ multiplex PCR, and TCRdb kept only the in-frame ones, dropping some. The repertoire holds under 200,000 clones, with over 75% as singletons. A few counts support this clone. What it binds is unknown. This TCR derives from a man aged 40-55 years in good health and CMV-seronegative. Sequenced input: PBMCs.

The CDR3 DNA is TGTGCTAGTGGCCGATATCTCACCGGGATCTTCACTGAAGCTTTCTTT. The encoded protein is CASGRYLTGIFTEAFF. The V and J genes are TRBV12-5 and TRBJ1-1; D is uncertain. V lost 6 bases and J lost 4, with 21 bases in between. This CDR3 contains 16 residues. Germline CDR1 reads LGHNT; CDR2 reads FRNRAP.